The source of this TCR beta chain is a study of shared clonotypes between healthy human individuals. Study background: In total, the donors were two women and three men aged 18 to 49. Per donor, CD8 memory used one plate, CD8 naive used two, CD4 memory used three and CD4 naive used three.

Subsets obtained from CD4+ cells comprised CD45RA+ naive and CD45RA-negative memory cells. Germline CDR1 is SGHNT and CDR2 is YYREEE (reference sequence). This CDR3 is built from 16 residues. The ends were cut back, 0 bases at V and 2 bases at J, with 14 bases in the middle. Sequencing was performed with immunoSEQ multiplex PCR; in TCRdb, only in-frame clones are kept and a portion is missing. This table holds some 2,500,000 clones, roughly 93% found once. The material sequenced was naive CD4+ T cells from PBMCs. Subset specified: CD45RA+ positively selected. V is TRBV5-4 and J is TRBJ2-5; D gene unclear. The clonotype comes from a young man in good health. Some clones in this sample may be carry-over from other donors' samples. CDR3 DNA: TGTGCCAGCAGCTTGGCCGGGTCCCGATCACAAGAGACCCAGTACTTC. This codes for CASSLAGSRSQETQYF.